This T cell receptor beta chain was documented in a study of shared clonotypes between healthy human individuals. The CDR3 is 14 amino acids. V lost 1 base and J 2 bases, leaving 11 bases between the germline ends. The V gene's germline CDR1 is GTSNPN and CDR2 SVGIG (reference sequence). Adult Caucasians living in Nashville, Tennessee made up all of the donors. CD4+ cell separation produced CD45RA+ naive and CD45RA-negative memory subsets. Assay: immunoSEQ multiplex PCR; the TCRdb copy retains only in-frame clones and omits some. The sample shows roughly 1,600,000 clones, less than 99% of them seen only once. The study's findings and limits: Shared across four donors were around 5% of the naive CD4 clonotypes. In contrast to clonotypes shared by all four donors, non-shared clonotypes had lower generation probabilities.

With respect to this clone: Its antigen remains unknown. In the same sample, other DNA sequences code for this CDR3.

The chain joins TRBV30 to TRBJ1-2; the D gene is possibly TRBD1 (5 bases). The sequenced material came from naive CD4+ T cells sorted from blood. The subset is: CD45RA+ positively selected. The source of this sequence is a man younger than 40 in good health. CDR3 in DNA: TGTGCCTGGAGTGCCGGCGGGGGGAACTATGGCTACACCTTC. Its protein is CAWSAGGGNYGYTF.